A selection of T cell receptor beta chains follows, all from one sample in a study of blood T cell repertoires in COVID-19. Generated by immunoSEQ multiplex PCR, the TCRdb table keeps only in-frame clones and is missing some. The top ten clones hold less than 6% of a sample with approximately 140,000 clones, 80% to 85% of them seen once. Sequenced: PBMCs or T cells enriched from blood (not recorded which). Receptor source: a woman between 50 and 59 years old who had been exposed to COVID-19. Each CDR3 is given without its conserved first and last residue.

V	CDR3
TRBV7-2	ASSLFGSPLH
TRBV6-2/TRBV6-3	ASSTYRGNTEAF
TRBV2	ATPQGDD
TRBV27	ASSQYEQY
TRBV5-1	ASSLRTVGDGELF
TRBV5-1	ASSTGLAGYTGELF
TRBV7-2	ASSTTGMLEAF
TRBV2	ASSEGVRGANVLT
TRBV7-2	ASSLARSGTYEQY
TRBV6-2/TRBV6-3	ASSTGTGSNQPQH
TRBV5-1	ASSPPPRFYEQY
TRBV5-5	ASSLREEFNYGYT
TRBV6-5	ASTGRGRAFHEQY
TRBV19	ASSPGTWENTIY
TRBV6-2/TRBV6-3	ASSSRETQY
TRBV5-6	ASSPAGYQPQH
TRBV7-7	ASSSGTGRADTQY
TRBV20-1	SARWQIEQY
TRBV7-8	ASSPKVQGVTGANVLT
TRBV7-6	ASSPGRANTEAF
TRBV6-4	ASSEPKRAYYGYT
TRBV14	ASSPMDSYTYEQY
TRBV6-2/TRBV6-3	ASSTVGQGHRPQH
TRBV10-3	ATVPAGHNEQF
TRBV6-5	ASSQDRVSYEQY
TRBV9	ASSVLAGGIADTQY
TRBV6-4	ASSDSTTTSYNEQF
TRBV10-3	AIRQPNQPQH
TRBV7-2	ASSILAGVDTGELF
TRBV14	ASNRGQGQETQY
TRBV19	ASTSTGSYGYT
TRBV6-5	ASSLDRGQSTEAF
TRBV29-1	SVDGGSTDTQY
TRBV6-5	ASIARGQGLYEQY
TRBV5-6	ASSLAGAQY
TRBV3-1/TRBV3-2	ASSLRQGLNTGELF
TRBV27	ASRTWAGYGYT
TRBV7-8	ASSQRGDKNIQY
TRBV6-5	ASSYFHMGGAF
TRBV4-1	ASSKSGTGLHGYT
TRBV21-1	ASSKASGSTNTEAF
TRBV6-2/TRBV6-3	ASSRQGASYT